These 13 T cell receptor beta chains share one sample of origin, sequenced in a study of liver allograft versus peripheral blood T cells. Whole-study context: The study compared liver allograft T cell receptor repertoires against peripheral blood repertoires of liver transplant recipients.

TCRdb itself ran the reads through MiXCR, one entry per CDR3 protein. Of about 14,000 distinct CDR3 sequences detected, approximately 22% appear once; the ten largest clones hold around 5.5%. These receptors were obtained from a human patient who had a liver transplant. Some T cells may be the graft donor's.

As for this clonotype: With a far larger clone one base away, a read error is the likely cause. The chain uses TRBV6-5 and TRBJ1-1; 7 bases align to TRBD1. The CDR3 covers 13 residues. The V gene end was trimmed by 5 bases and the J gene end by 3 bases; junction bases not matched to a gene: 3. Germline CDR1 reads MNHEY; CDR2 reads SVGAGI. This chain's CDR3 is CASSEGQHTEAFF. Written as DNA, the CDR3 is TGTGCCAGCAGTGAGGGACAGCACACTGAAGCTTTCTTT.

The rearrangement uses TRBV7-2 and TRBJ2-4; 9 nucleotides align to TRBD2. The CDR3 is made up of 14 amino acids. Germline CDR1 is SGHTA and CDR2 is FQGNSA. The V and J ends lost 5 bases and 6 bases, in that order; junction bases with no gene match: 5. The CDR3, as DNA: TGTGCCAGCAGCCCTGGACTAGCGCTAAACATTCAGTACTTC. The encoded protein is CASSPGLALNIQYF.

By share of the sample, this clonotype is medium-sized. The chain uses TRBV29-1 and TRBJ2-6; possibly TRBD1 for D (6 bases). The CDR3 consists of 16 residues. CDR1 and CDR2 (germline): SQVTM, ANQGSEA. Deletions cut 5 bases from V and 0 bases from J, with 14 bases between. The CDR3 region is CSVSRDTDSGANVLTF. In DNA form, the CDR3 reads TGCAGCGTTTCCCGGGACACAGACTCTGGGGCCAACGTCCTGACTTTC. The whole variable domain, remainder taken from reference TRBV29-1 and TRBJ2-6, is SAVISQKPSRDICQRGTSLTIQCQVDSQVTMMFWYRQQPGQSLTLIATANQGSEATYESGFVIDKFPISRPNLTFSTLTVSNMSPEDSSIYLCSVSRDTDSGANVLTFGAGSRLTVL.

By sample share, this clonotype is medium-sized. This chain links TRBV19 with TRBJ2-2; D not resolved. This CDR3 comprises 16 residues. Germline assignment: CDR1 LNHDA and CDR2 SQIVND (reference sequence). The ends were cut back, 4 bases at V and 0 bases at J, with 12 bases in the middle. As DNA, the CDR3 is TGTGCCAGTAGTACCCGACTCCCCGCGAACACCGGGGAGCTGTTTTTT. This encodes CASSTRLPANTGELFF.

This clonotype was seen many times. The J gene is TRBJ1-1, the V gene TRBV6-5, with 10 bases lining up with TRBD1. Per the germline V gene, CDR1 is MNHEY and CDR2 is SVGAGI. This CDR3 is built from 16 residues. The V segment lost 2 bases and the J segment 4 bases; nucleotides outside the gene matches: 7. CDR3 region: CASSYLDRGRITEAFF. CDR3 bases: TGTGCCAGCAGTTACCTCGACAGGGGGCGCATCACTGAAGCTTTCTTT.

The rearrangement links TRBV25-1 to TRBJ1-1, with D perhaps matching TRBD1 (6 bases). Germline V gene lookup returns CDR1 MGHDK and CDR2 SYGVNS. The length of the CDR3 is 12 residues. Trimming left V 4 bases short and J 7 bases short, with 10 bases between. The CDR3 region is CASSVRTDEAFF. The CDR3 DNA is TGTGCCAGCAGTGTCCGGACAGATGAAGCTTTCTTT.

The sample holds many counts of this clonotype. The chain joins TRBV6-2 or TRBV6-3 to TRBJ2-2; D might be TRBD1 (6 bases). This CDR3 has 14 amino acids. V was pared by 10 bases and J by 4 bases, with 16 bases between. The germline gives CDR1 MNHEY, CDR2 SVGEGT. Here the CDR3 DNA reads TGTGCCACCCTACAGGGCCACGGCACCGGGGAGCTGTTTTTT. Protein: CATLQGHGTGELFF.

The sample holds many counts of this clonotype. The rearrangement uses TRBV5-6 and TRBJ2-1; D gene uncertain. CDR1 and CDR2 (germline): SGHDT, YYEEEE. This CDR3 contains 13 residues. The V and J ends lost 0 bases and 10 bases respectively, with 11 bases between them. CDR3 nucleotides: TGTGCCAGCAGCTTGGCAGGAACGGAAGAGCAGTTCTTC. The encoded protein is CASSLAGTEEQFF.

This sequence joins TRBV29-1 and TRBJ1-2; possibly TRBD1 for D (5 bases). Trimming took off 3 bases at V and 13 bases at J, with 9 bases between the two ends. The germline gives CDR1 SQVTM, CDR2 ANQGSEA. The CDR3 is made up of 9 amino acids. CDR3 amino acids: CSVEGVPTF. CDR3 bases: TGCAGCGTTGAGGGGGTCCCCACCTTC.

J is TRBJ1-1 and V is TRBV20-1; no clear D. V was shortened by 4 bases and J by 5 bases, with 14 bases between the two germline ends. This CDR3 region has 13 residues. The germline CDR1 and CDR2 sequences are DFQATT and SNEGSKA (reference sequence). This chain's CDR3 is CSATLTQGTEAFF. CDR3 nucleotides: TGCAGTGCTACCCTCACCCAAGGGACTGAAGCTTTCTTT.

This rearrangement joins TRBV5-6 to TRBJ1-3; D ambiguous. V was pared by 2 bases and J by 3 bases, with 12 bases between. Germline V CDR1 and CDR2: SGHDT, YYEEEE. The CDR3 length is 15 residues. CDR3 sequence reads: CASSLPGGSGNTIYF. In DNA, the CDR3 is TGTGCCAGCAGCTTACCGGGTGGGAGTGGAAACACCATATATTTT.

This clonotype was detected many times. The chain joins TRBV29-1 to TRBJ1-5; D remains unclear. The CDR3 is made up of 13 amino acids. Germline V gene sequence: CDR1 SQVTM, CDR2 ANQGSEA. Trimming took 4 bases from V and 5 from J, leaving 12 bases between them. Here the CDR3 reads CSVVSQRDQPQHF. As DNA, the CDR3 is TGCAGCGTTGTCAGCCAGCGGGATCAGCCCCAGCATTTT.

In its sample, this clonotype was seen many times. The rearrangement links TRBV19 to TRBJ1-3; D ambiguous. With 8 bases removed from V and 1 base from J, the gap between germline ends came to 3 bases. The CDR3 loop spans 11 amino acids. From germline, CDR1 is LNHDA and CDR2 SQIVND (reference sequence). CDR3 sequence: CASRSGNTIYF. The DNA for the CDR3 is TGTGCCAGTCGGTCTGGAAACACCATATATTTT.